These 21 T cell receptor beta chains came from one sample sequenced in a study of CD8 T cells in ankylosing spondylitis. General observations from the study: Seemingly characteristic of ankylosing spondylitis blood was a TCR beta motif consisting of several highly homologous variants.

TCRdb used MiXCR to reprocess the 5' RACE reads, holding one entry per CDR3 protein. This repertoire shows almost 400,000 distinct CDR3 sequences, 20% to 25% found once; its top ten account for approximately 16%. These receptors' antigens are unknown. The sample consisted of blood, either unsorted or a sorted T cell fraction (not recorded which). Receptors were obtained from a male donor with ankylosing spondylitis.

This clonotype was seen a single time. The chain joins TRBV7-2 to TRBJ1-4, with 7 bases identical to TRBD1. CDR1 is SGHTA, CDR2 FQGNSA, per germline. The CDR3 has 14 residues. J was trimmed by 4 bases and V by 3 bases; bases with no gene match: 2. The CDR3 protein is CASSFQGGNEKLFF. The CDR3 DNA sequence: TGTGCCAGCAGCTTCCAGGGGGGTAATGAAAAACTGTTTTTT.

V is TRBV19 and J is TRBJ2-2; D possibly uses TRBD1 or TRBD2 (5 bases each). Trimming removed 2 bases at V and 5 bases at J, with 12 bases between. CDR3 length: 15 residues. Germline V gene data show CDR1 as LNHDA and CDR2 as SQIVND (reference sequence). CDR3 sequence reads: CASSINRDVTGELFF. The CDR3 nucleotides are TGTGCCAGTAGTATAAACCGGGACGTAACCGGGGAGCTGTTTTTT.

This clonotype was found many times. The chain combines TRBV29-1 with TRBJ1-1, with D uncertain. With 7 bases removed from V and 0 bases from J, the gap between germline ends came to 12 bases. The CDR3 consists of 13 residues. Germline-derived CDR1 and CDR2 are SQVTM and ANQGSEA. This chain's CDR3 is CSAAVQMNTEAFF. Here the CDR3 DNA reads TGCAGCGCTGCGGTACAGATGAACACTGAAGCTTTCTTT.

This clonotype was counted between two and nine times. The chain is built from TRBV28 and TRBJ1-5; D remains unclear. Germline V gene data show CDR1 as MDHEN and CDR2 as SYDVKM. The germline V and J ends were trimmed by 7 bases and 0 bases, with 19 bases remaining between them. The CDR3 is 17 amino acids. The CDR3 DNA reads TGTGCCAGCAAACCCCCGGGAGGGCACTATAGCAATCAGCCCCAGCATTTT. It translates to CASKPPGGHYSNQPQHF.

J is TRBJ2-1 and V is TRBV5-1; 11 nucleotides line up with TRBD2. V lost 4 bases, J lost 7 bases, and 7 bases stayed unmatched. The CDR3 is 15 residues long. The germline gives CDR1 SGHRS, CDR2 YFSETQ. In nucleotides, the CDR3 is TGCGCCAGCAGCCAACTAGCGGGAGAGGTTAATGAGCAGTTCTTC. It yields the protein CASSQLAGEVNEQFF.

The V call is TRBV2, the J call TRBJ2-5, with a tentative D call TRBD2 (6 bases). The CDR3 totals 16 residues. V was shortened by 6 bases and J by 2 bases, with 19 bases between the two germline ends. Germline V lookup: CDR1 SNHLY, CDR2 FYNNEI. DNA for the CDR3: TGTGCCAGCAGAGGAGGGCGAGCGGGTTTACAAGAGACCCAGTACTTC. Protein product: CASRGGRAGLQETQYF. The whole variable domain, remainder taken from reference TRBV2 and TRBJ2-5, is EPEVTQTPSHQVTQMGQEVILRCVPISNHLYFYWYRQILGQKVEFLVSFYNNEISEKSEIFDDQFSVERPDGSNFTLKIRSTKLEDSAMYFCASRGGRAGLQETQYFGPGTRLLVL.

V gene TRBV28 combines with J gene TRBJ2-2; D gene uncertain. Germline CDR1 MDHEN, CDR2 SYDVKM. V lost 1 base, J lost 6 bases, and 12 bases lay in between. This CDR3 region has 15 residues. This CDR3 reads CASSLSLGRAGELFF. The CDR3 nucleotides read TGTGCCAGCAGTTTATCGTTGGGCCGGGCCGGGGAGCTGTTTTTT.

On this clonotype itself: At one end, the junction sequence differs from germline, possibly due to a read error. Here the CDR3 DNA reads TGTGCCAGCAGAAGGTCCGTCAATCAGCACCAGCATTTT. The encoded protein is CASRRSVNQHQHF. The gene calls are TRBV12-3 or TRBV12-4 and TRBJ1-5; no firm D call. There are 13 residues in the CDR3.

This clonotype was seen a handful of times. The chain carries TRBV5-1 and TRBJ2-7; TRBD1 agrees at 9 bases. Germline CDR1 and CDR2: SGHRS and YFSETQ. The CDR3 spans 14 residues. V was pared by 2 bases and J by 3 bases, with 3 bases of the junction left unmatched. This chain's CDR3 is CASSFPDRGYEQYF. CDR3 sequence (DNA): TGCGCCAGCAGCTTCCCGGACAGGGGCTACGAGCAGTACTTC.

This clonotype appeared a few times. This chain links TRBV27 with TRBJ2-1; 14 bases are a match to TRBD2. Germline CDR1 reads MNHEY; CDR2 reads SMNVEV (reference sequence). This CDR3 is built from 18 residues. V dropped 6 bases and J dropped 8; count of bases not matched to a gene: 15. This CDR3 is CASSHSRGLGLAGDEQFF. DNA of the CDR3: TGTGCCAGCAGCCATTCCAGGGGGCTGGGACTAGCGGGAGATGAGCAGTTCTTC.

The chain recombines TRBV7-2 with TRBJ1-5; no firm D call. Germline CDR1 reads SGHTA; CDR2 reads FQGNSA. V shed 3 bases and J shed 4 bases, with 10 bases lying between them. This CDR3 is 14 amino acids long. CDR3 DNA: TGTGCCAGCAGCTTCGCAGATGGGAATCAGCCCCAGCATTTT. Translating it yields CASSFADGNQPQHF. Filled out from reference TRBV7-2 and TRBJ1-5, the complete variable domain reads GAGVSQSPSNKVTEKGKDVELRCDPISGHTALYWYRQSLGQGLEFLIYFQGNSAPDKSGLPSDRFSAERTGGSVSTLTIQRTQQEDSAVYLCASSFADGNQPQHFGDGTRLSIL.

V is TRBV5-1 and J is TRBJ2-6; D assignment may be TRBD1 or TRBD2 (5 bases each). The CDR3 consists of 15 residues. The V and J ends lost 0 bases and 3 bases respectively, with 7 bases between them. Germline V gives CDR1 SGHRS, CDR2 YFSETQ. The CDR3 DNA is TGCGCCAGCAGCTTGGGGGGGAATGGGGCCAACGTCCTGACTTTC. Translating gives CASSLGGNGANVLTF.

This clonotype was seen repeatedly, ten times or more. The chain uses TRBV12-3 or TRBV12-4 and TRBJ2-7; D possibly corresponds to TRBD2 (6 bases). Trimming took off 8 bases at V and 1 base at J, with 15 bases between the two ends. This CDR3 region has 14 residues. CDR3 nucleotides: TGTGCCAGCCCCTCTCTTCGGGAGTCCTACGAGCAGTACTTC. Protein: CASPSLRESYEQYF.

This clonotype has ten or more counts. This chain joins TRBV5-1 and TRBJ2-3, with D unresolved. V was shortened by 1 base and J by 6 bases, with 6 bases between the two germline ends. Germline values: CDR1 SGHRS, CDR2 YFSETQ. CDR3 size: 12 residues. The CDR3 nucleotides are TGCGCCAGCAGCTTGATTTCTGATACGCAGTATTTT. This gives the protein CASSLISDTQYF. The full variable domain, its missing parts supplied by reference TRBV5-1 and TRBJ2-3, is KAGVTQTPRYLIKTRGQQVTLSCSPISGHRSVSWYQQTPGQGLQFLFEYFSETQRNKGNFPGRFSGRQFSNSRSEMNVSTLELGDSALYLCASSLISDTQYFGPGTRLTVL.

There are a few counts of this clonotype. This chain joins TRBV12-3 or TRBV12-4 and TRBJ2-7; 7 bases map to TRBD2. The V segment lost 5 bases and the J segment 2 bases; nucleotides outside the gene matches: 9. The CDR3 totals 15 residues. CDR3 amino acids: CASSPTPGGTYEQYF. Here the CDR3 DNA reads TGTGCCAGCAGTCCAACTCCCGGGGGGACCTACGAGCAGTACTTC.

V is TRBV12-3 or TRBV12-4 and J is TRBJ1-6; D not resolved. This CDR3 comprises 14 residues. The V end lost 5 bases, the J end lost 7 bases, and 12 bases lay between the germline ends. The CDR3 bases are TGTGCCAGCAGTGGACTGGGATTCAATTCACCCCTCCACTTT. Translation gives CASSGLGFNSPLHF.

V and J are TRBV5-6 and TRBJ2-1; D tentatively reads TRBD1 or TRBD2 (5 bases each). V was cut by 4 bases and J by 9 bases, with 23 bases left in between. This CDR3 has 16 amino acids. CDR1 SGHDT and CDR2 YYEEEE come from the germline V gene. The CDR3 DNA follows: TGTGCCAGCAGCCCAACGGGACGGGCGAGAGAAAGTGAGCAGTTCTTC. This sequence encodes CASSPTGRARESEQFF.

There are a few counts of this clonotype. CDR3 sequence (DNA): TGTGCCAGCAGCGTCCGGGACAGTAGTGAAGCTTTCTTT. Encoded protein: CASSVRDSSEAFF. V gene TRBV7-9 combines with J gene TRBJ1-1, with 7 bases matching TRBD1. The germline gives CDR1 SEHNR, CDR2 FQNEAQ (reference sequence). V lost 5 bases, J lost 7 bases, and 7 bases stayed unmatched. The CDR3 is made up of 13 amino acids. The whole variable domain, remainder taken from reference TRBV7-9 and TRBJ1-1, is DTGVSQNPRHKITKRGQNVTFRCDPISEHNRLYWYRQTLGQGPEFLTYFQNEAQLEKSRLLSDRFSAERPKGSFSTLEIQRTEQGDSAMYLCASSVRDSSEAFFGQGTRLTVV.

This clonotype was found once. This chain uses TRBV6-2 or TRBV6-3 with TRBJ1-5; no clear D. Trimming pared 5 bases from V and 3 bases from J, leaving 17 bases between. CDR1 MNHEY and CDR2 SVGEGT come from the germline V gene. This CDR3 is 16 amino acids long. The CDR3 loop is CASSARLRAPNQPQHF. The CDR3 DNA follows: TGTGCCAGCAGTGCGCGCCTCCGGGCTCCCAATCAGCCCCAGCATTTT.

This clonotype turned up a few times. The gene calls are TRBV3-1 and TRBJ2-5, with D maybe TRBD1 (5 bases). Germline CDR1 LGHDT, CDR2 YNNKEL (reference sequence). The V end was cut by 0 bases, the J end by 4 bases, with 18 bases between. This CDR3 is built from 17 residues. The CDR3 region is CASSQDDKGISGETQYF. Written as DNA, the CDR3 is TGTGCCAGCAGCCAAGATGATAAGGGGATTTCCGGAGAGACCCAGTACTTC.

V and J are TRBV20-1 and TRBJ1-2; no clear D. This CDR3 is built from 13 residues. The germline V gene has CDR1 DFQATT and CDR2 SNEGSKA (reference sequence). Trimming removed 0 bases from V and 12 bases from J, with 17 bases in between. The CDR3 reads CSARDTRRDRNTF. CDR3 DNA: TGCAGTGCTAGAGATACCCGTCGGGATAGGAACACCTTC.